This TCR beta chain originates from a study of T cells in localized non-small cell lung cancer (dated by TCRdb to the early 2020s). The study in broad terms: The study examined T cell repertoires in under 300 patients with early-stage NSCLC and compared tumors with uninvolved tumor-adjacent lungs. All 220 or so NSCLC patients in the cohort were treatment-naive and had localized lung tumors that were resected. Of the NSCLC patients, around 130 were male and approximately 99 were female, and the mean age was about 69 years.

CDR3 length: 14 amino acids, cysteine to phenylalanine. Here the CDR3 DNA is all that survives: 42 bases in frame from base 1. CDR1 and CDR2, looked up from the germline V gene (reference sequence), are LNHNV and YYDKDF. The junction carries 10 bases between V and J, which are trimmed by 2 bases and 3 bases respectively. At diagnosis, peripheral blood, uninvolved tumor-adjacent lung and tumor were collected and were preserved as a mix of fresh-frozen and FFPE material. To note about this clone: The clone's antigen remains unknown. Within one base of it there is no much larger clone, and no base qualities were kept.

What the authors observed across the whole study: Higher blood T cell density associated with longer overall survival, while higher adjacent-lung clonality associated with shorter survival. Uninvolved tumor-adjacent lung showed the highest T cell clonality, higher than tumor, which suggests more focused antigenic responses in the adjacent lung. Because multi-region tumor sequencing was not performed, intratumor heterogeneity could not be ruled out. Of the top 100 tumor clones, a median of roughly 56 were detected in paired uninvolved adjacent lung; approximately 28 were also among that lung's top 100. Because the study design was exploratory, TCR variables were selected using unadjusted p-values without false-discovery rate correction.

The immunoSEQ Assay was used to sequence TCR beta CDR3 regions from DNA. The authors' analysis ran thus. T cell density was computed as TCR beta template counts normalized to usable DNA estimated by amplifying housekeeping genes. Using the preseqR package, richness was estimated by extrapolating to 120,000 templates for tissue samples and 400,000 templates for PBMC samples. Clonality was taken to be one minus Pielou's evenness. Tissue-enriched TCRs were identified by differential abundance testing using productive amino-acid clonotypes, minimum total count 5 and alpha 0.1. Repertoire overlap between compartments was quantified with the Jaccard Index and Morisita Overlap Index. GLIPH grouped TCR beta CDR3s together with public tetramer-defined viral CDR3s, and a viral motif had to include at least three viral sequences and show V-gene enrichment. TCRdb retrieved this table from immuneACCESS and kept in-frame rearrangements only. Not all clones are present; in checked studies, unresolved V genes account for under half, and no reason is known for the remainder. V and J calls and clone size are those listed in that table; D and trimming were worked out from the DNA. Within this sample are about 4,000 clones, with around 40% of them counted one time only. The top ten clonotypes cover 6.2% of the sample.

The receptor was isolated from a woman aged 35 to 69 with stage I lung adenocarcinoma. The sample consisted of lung tumor tissue, taken before any cancer treatment. This chain is built from TRBV15 and TRBJ1-1, with TRBD1 tentatively as D gene (5 bases match). The CDR3 protein sequence reads: CATSRRGGDTEAFF. The DNA reads as follows: TGTGCCACCAGCAGACGGGGAGGGGACACTGAAGCTTTCTTT.